This T cell receptor beta chain was sequenced in a study of early T cells in non-severe SARS-CoV-2 infection. The overall study: Sequencing of unsorted whole blood was done on bulk RNA, leaving chains unpaired. Points from the study as a whole: Private and CD4 specificities were missed by VDJdb matching, which favored anti-spike CD8 responses.

Ten or more counts support this clonotype. The antigen is undetermined. Unique molecular identifiers (one per individual cDNA molecule) were attached. TCRdb fed the 5' RACE reads into MiXCR, producing one record per CDR3 protein. The sample records under 30,000 distinct CDR3 sequences, around 5.3% being singletons. CDR3 length: 14 amino acids. The V gene end was trimmed by 1 base and the J gene end by 7 bases; junction bases not matched to a gene: 4. The germline V gene has CDR1 SEHNR and CDR2 FQNEAQ (reference sequence). This TCR derives from an adult who was a healthcare worker with PCR-confirmed SARS-CoV-2 infection or an uninfected control (not recorded which). The gene calls are TRBV7-9 and TRBJ2-1; 7 nucleotides line up with TRBD2. Material for sequencing was whole blood. The CDR3 coding sequence is TGTGCCAGCAGCTTAGGCGGGAGCGTGAATGAGCAGTTCTTC. It translates to CASSLGGSVNEQFF. Using reference TRBV7-9 and TRBJ2-1 for the parts outside the CDR3, the full variable domain is DTGVSQNPRHKITKRGQNVTFRCDPISEHNRLYWYRQTLGQGPEFLTYFQNEAQLEKSRLLSDRFSAERPKGSFSTLEIQRTEQGDSAMYLCASSLGGSVNEQFFGPGTRLTVL.